Following are 30 T cell receptor beta chains from one sample sequenced in a study of memory CD4+ T cells and cytomegalovirus serostatus (dated by TCRdb to between 2018 and 2021). The method was the immunoSEQ multiplex PCR assay. The immuneACCESS repertoire file appears here via TCRdb, limited to in-frame rearrangements. These files lack a portion of the clones; in checked studies, under half of the deficit traces to unresolved V genes, and the cause of the others is not known. Counted in this sample were 40,000 to 55,000 clones; less than 85% of them appeared once. The ten biggest clones cover about 1.9% of the sample. A FACSAria II was used to sort memory CD4+ T cells, defined as single viable CD3+CD4+CD8-CD45RO+ cells. Specimen: memory CD4+ T cells from blood. The origin of the receptors is an adult in good health and CMV-seronegative.

This clone has just a few counts. The chain employs TRBV6-4 and TRBJ2-5; TRBD1 agrees at 9 bases. This CDR3 spans 16 amino acids. The germline CDR1 and CDR2 sequences are MRHNA and SNTAGT. Germline trimming cut 7 bases from V and 5 bases from J; bases unmatched to any gene: 14. The CDR3 DNA is TGTGCCAGCACTGGGAACCGGGACAGGGTTTTGGAGACCCAGTACTTC. It encodes CASTGNRDRVLETQYF.

The V and J genes are TRBV28 and TRBJ2-7, with D hard to call. This CDR3 contains 15 residues. V was shortened by 3 bases and J by 0 bases, with 12 bases between the two germline ends. Germline values: CDR1 MDHEN, CDR2 SYDVKM. The CDR3 sequence: CASSLEQASSYEQYF. DNA for the CDR3: TGTGCCAGCAGTTTGGAGCAGGCGAGCTCCTACGAGCAGTACTTC.

V and J are TRBV29-1 and TRBJ1-1; D not resolved. CDR1 and CDR2 (germline): SQVTM, ANQGSEA. This CDR3 is 12 amino acids long. The V end lost 4 bases, the J end lost 1 base, and 7 bases lay between the germline ends. For the CDR3, the DNA is TGCAGCGTTGTTGTGGGGAACACTGAAGCTTTCTTT. This translates into CSVVVGNTEAFF.

This chain connects TRBV7-9 to TRBJ2-2; D ambiguous. Deletions cut 2 bases from V and 3 bases from J, with 7 bases between. This CDR3 spans 14 amino acids. Germline loops: CDR1 SEHNR, CDR2 FQNEAQ (reference sequence). In DNA form, the CDR3 reads TGTGCCAGCAGCTTATTCGCTGACACCGGGGAGCTGTTTTTT. Translation gives CASSLFADTGELFF. Filled out from reference TRBV7-9 and TRBJ2-2, the complete variable domain reads DTGVSQNPRHKITKRGQNVTFRCDPISEHNRLYWYRQTLGQGPEFLTYFQNEAQLEKSRLLSDRFSAERPKGSFSTLEIQRTEQGDSAMYLCASSLFADTGELFFGEGSRLTVL.

The gene calls are TRBV30 and TRBJ1-2; D possibly corresponds to TRBD1 (6 bases). V gave up 8 bases and J gave up 3 bases, with 22 bases separating them. The CDR3 is 15 residues long. Germline V gene sequence: CDR1 GTSNPN, CDR2 SVGIG (reference sequence). CDR3 sequence: CAGRGAGRSDYGYTF. CDR3 DNA sequence: TGTGCCGGCCGGGGGGCGGGTAGGTCGGACTATGGCTACACCTTC.

The chain is built from TRBV6-5 and TRBJ1-5; D may be TRBD1 (5 bases). This CDR3 is built from 14 residues. The V end lost 5 bases, the J end lost 3 bases, and 11 bases lay between the germline ends. The germline V gene encodes CDR1 MNHEY and CDR2 SVGAGI. This chain's CDR3 is CASSQGRNNQPQHF. The CDR3 region has the DNA TGTGCCAGCAGTCAGGGACGGAACAATCAGCCCCAGCATTTT.

The genes are TRBV18 and TRBJ1-5, with 8 bases fitting TRBD1. Germline V gene lookup returns CDR1 KGHSH and CDR2 LQKENI. CDR3 length equals 14 residues. V lost 3 bases to trimming and J lost 7 bases; unmatched junction nucleotides: 5. For the CDR3, the DNA is TGTGCCAGCTCACCTCAGGGGGCAGACCAGCCCCAGCATTTT. Protein sequence: CASSPQGADQPQHF. Using reference TRBV18 and TRBJ1-5 for the parts outside the CDR3, the full variable domain is NAGVMQNPRHLVRRRGQEARLRCSPMKGHSHVYWYRQLPEEGLKFMVYLQKENIIDESGMPKERFSAEFPKEGPSILRIQQVVRGDSAAYFCASSPQGADQPQHFGDGTRLSIL.

The V and J genes are TRBV15 and TRBJ2-7; D may match TRBD1 or TRBD2 (5 bases each). Germline loops: CDR1 LNHNV, CDR2 YYDKDF (reference sequence). This CDR3 comprises 15 residues. The V end lost 5 bases, the J end lost 9 bases, and 23 bases lay between the germline ends. For the CDR3, the DNA is TGTGCCACCAGCTGGGGGACGAGTTCGATACGAGGGCAGTACTTC. This gives the protein CATSWGTSSIRGQYF.

The rearrangement uses TRBV6-5 and TRBJ1-4; the match to TRBD1 covers 7 bases. The CDR3 is made up of 14 amino acids. Per the germline V gene, CDR1 is MNHEY and CDR2 is SVGAGI. The trim removed 9 bases at V and 7 bases at J, leaving 11 bases unmatched. CDR3 nucleotide sequence: TGTGCCAGTTACTCAAGGGGGCACGGTGAAAAACTGTTTTTT. It is translated as CASYSRGHGEKLFF.

The chain combines TRBV5-4 with TRBJ2-2; D might be TRBD1 (5 bases). The CDR3 covers 16 residues. Per the germline V gene, CDR1 is SGHNT and CDR2 is YYREEE (reference sequence). The germline V and J ends were trimmed by 3 bases and 0 bases, with 12 bases remaining between them. CDR3 amino acids: CASSSLTGANTGELFF. For the CDR3, the DNA is TGTGCCAGCAGCTCCCTTACAGGAGCGAACACCGGGGAGCTGTTTTTT.

The chain combines TRBV11-2 with TRBJ2-3; 13 nucleotides line up with TRBD2. This CDR3 is 16 amino acids long. CDR1 and CDR2 from the germline V gene are SGHAT and FQNNGV. The J segment lost 5 bases and the V segment lost 4 bases, leaving 6 bases of the junction unmatched. The CDR3 bases are TGTGCCAGCAGCTCCCGGACTAGCGGGGGTTTAGATACGCAGTATTTT. Translating it yields CASSSRTSGGLDTQYF.

This chain uses TRBV11-2 with TRBJ1-5; D possibly corresponds to TRBD1 (6 bases). The ends were cut back, 5 bases at V and 3 bases at J, with 14 bases in the middle. The CDR3 is 15 amino acids. Germline values: CDR1 SGHAT, CDR2 FQNNGV. This chain's CDR3 is CASSNSGGPNQPQHF. CDR3 sequence (DNA): TGTGCCAGCAGCAACAGTGGGGGGCCCAATCAGCCCCAGCATTTT.

This clone was seen a single time. The chain uses TRBV28 and TRBJ2-1; D is perhaps TRBD2 (6 bases). V lost 10 bases and J lost 9, with 22 bases in between. CDR3 size: 14 residues. Germline CDR1 is MDHEN and CDR2 is SYDVKM. Here the CDR3 reads CAILTKEGVSEQFF. For the CDR3, the DNA is TGTGCCATCTTGACCAAGGAGGGCGTTAGTGAGCAGTTCTTC.

This clone was detected only once. This rearrangement joins TRBV4-1 to TRBJ2-6, with D possibly being TRBD1 or TRBD2 (5 bases each). The germline CDR1 and CDR2 sequences are MGHRA and YSYEKL. The CDR3 spans 17 residues. V was cut by 0 bases and J by 2 bases, with 11 bases left in between. The CDR3 loop reads CASSQDIGDPGANVLTF. CDR3 coding DNA: TGCGCCAGCAGCCAAGACATAGGGGACCCTGGGGCCAACGTCCTGACTTTC.

This chain links TRBV7-3 with TRBJ2-7; the D call may be TRBD1 or TRBD2 (5 bases each). The V end lost 5 bases, the J end lost 7 bases, and 15 bases lay between the germline ends. From germline, CDR1 is SGHTA and CDR2 FQGTGA. This CDR3 has 13 residues. The CDR3 reads CASSPGPEGEQYF. DNA of the CDR3: TGTGCCAGCAGCCCAGGGCCCGAGGGAGAGCAGTACTTC.

V is TRBV2 and J is TRBJ2-1; weak D call: TRBD2 (6 bases). V lost 8 bases and J 5 bases, leaving 13 bases between the germline ends. The germline V gene encodes CDR1 SNHLY and CDR2 FYNNEI. The CDR3 totals 13 residues. The DNA of the CDR3 is TGTGCCAGCCTTAAGATAGCGGACAATGAGCAGTTCTTC. Its protein product is CASLKIADNEQFF.

DNA for the CDR3: TGTGCCAGCAGTCCCCAGGGGGAGTCTATCCGGGAGACCCAGTACTTC. It yields the protein CASSPQGESIRETQYF. The J gene is TRBJ2-5, the V gene TRBV28; TRBD1 agrees at 7 bases. This CDR3 spans 16 amino acids. Germline assignment: CDR1 MDHEN and CDR2 SYDVKM. Losses at the gene ends were 5 bases for V and 5 bases for J; bases not matched to a gene: 14.

The chain is built from TRBV5-1 and TRBJ2-3; D gene ambiguous. This CDR3 comprises 13 residues. Germline CDR1 reads SGHRS; CDR2 reads YFSETQ. Trimming took off 3 bases at V and 2 bases at J, with 7 bases between the two ends. CDR3 DNA: TGCGCCAGCAGCTCCACCCTCACAGATACGCAGTATTTT. This translates into CASSSTLTDTQYF.

The rearrangement uses TRBV6-4 and TRBJ2-2; TRBD2 matches at 7 bases. CDR3 length: 14 residues. Looked up from germline, CDR1 is MRHNA and CDR2 is SNTAGT. V was clipped by 6 bases and J by 7 bases; unmatched bases: 8. CDR3 loop: CASRGGTSDGELFF. CDR3 DNA sequence: TGTGCCAGCAGGGGGGGGACCTCCGACGGGGAGCTGTTTTTT.

This clone was seen a few times. This rearrangement joins TRBV2 to TRBJ2-7, with TRBD2 matching 8 bases. Germline V gives CDR1 SNHLY, CDR2 FYNNEI. Trimming at V came to 5 bases and at J to 6 bases, leaving 9 bases not matched to a gene. CDR3 length equals 14 residues. The DNA for the CDR3 is TGTGCCAGCAGTCCCCTAGCGGGTGAGGCCGAGCAGTACTTC. It translates to CASSPLAGEAEQYF.

The chain employs TRBV6-4 and TRBJ2-1; 7 bases fit TRBD1. The germline V gene has CDR1 MRHNA and CDR2 SNTAGT. V shed 2 bases and J 4 bases; nucleotides not matched to a gene: 8. The CDR3 length is 16 residues. The chain's CDR3 is CASSDTPGQRYNEQFF. The CDR3 region has the DNA TGTGCCAGCAGTGACACGCCGGGACAGAGATACAATGAGCAGTTCTTC.

As to this clone: Germline and junction disagree at one end, which may indicate a read error. V gene TRBV7-7 combines with J gene TRBJ2-2, with 7 bases fitting TRBD1. This CDR3 region has 15 residues. Germline lookup yields CDR1 SSHAT and CDR2 FNYEAQ (reference sequence). The CDR3: CASSPRTGNTGELFF. Written as DNA, the CDR3 is TGTGCTAGCAGCCCGCGGACAGGGAACACCGGGGAGCTGTTTTTT.

About this clone itself: Other DNA sequences in the same sample also yield this CDR3. The V gene is TRBV5-6, the J gene TRBJ2-3, with D possibly TRBD2 on 6 matching bases. This CDR3 is 14 amino acids long. From germline, CDR1 is SGHDT and CDR2 YYEEEE. V shed 5 bases and J shed 2 bases, with 12 bases lying between them. The CDR3 here is CASSRRGSTDTQYF. The CDR3 coding sequence is TGTGCCAGCAGTAGGCGGGGTTCCACAGATACGCAGTATTTT.

This clone was counted once. V and J are TRBV11-2 and TRBJ2-3; 8 bases align to TRBD2. This CDR3 has 17 residues. Per germline, CDR1 SGHAT and CDR2 FQNNGV. With 6 bases clipped from V and 2 bases from J, the junction kept 13 bases outside the gene matches. This CDR3 is CASRGIVGTRFTDTQYF. The CDR3 bases are TGTGCCAGCAGAGGTATTGTGGGGACTAGATTCACAGATACGCAGTATTTT.

The V gene is TRBV5-5, the J gene TRBJ2-3, with TRBD2 identical over 8 bases. The germline CDR1 and CDR2 sequences are SGHKS and YYEKEE (reference sequence). This CDR3 is 15 amino acids long. Losses at the gene ends were 3 bases for V and 3 bases for J; bases not matched to a gene: 6. CDR3 bases: TGTGCCAGCAGCTCGACGGGGGGGCCTACAGATACGCAGTATTTT. Translation: CASSSTGGPTDTQYF.

This chain joins TRBV29-1 and TRBJ1-4; D call uncertain. CDR1 and CDR2 from the germline V gene are SQVTM and ANQGSEA. This CDR3 comprises 13 residues. V was clipped by 4 bases and J by 3 bases, with 9 bases between them. The CDR3, as DNA: TGCAGCGTTGGAGGTAGCCCTAATGAAAAACTGTTTTTT. Translation: CSVGGSPNEKLFF.

The chain is built from TRBV13 and TRBJ2-7; perhaps TRBD2 as D (6 bases). Germline-derived CDR1 and CDR2 are PRHDT and FYEKMQ (reference sequence). The CDR3 length is 16 residues. Trimming removed 2 bases from V and 0 bases from J, with 14 bases in between. The CDR3 loop is CASSLPTDGSSYEQYF. The CDR3 DNA is TGTGCCAGCAGCTTACCAACCGACGGGAGCTCCTACGAGCAGTACTTC.

V is TRBV6-6 and J is TRBJ2-7; 8 positions match TRBD1. With 7 bases clipped from V and 1 base from J, the junction kept 9 bases outside the gene matches. The germline CDR1 and CDR2 sequences are MNHNY and SVGAGI (reference sequence). This CDR3 has 15 residues. The CDR3 nucleotides read TGTGCCAGCACCATCGGACAGGGAAAATCCTACGAGCAGTACTTC. Translation: CASTIGQGKSYEQYF.

The V gene is TRBV6-5, the J gene TRBJ2-1; a weak D match, TRBD1 (6 bases). Looked up from germline, CDR1 is MNHEY and CDR2 is SVGAGI. This CDR3 region has 14 residues. V was clipped by 0 bases and J by 8 bases, with 11 bases between them. The CDR3 DNA reads TGTGCCAGCAGTTACTCCCAGGGGCCCCATGAGCAGTTCTTC. Translation gives CASSYSQGPHEQFF.

The chain is built from TRBV5-6 and TRBJ2-7, with D maybe TRBD2 (7 bases). The CDR3 consists of 15 residues. Trimming shortened V by 4 bases and J by 6 bases, and 20 bases separated the two germline ends. Per the germline V gene, CDR1 is SGHDT and CDR2 is YYEEEE. CDR3 sequence reads: CASSNRGAGAVEQYF. In DNA form, the CDR3 reads TGTGCCAGCAGCAACCGGGGGGCAGGGGCGGTCGAGCAGTACTTC.